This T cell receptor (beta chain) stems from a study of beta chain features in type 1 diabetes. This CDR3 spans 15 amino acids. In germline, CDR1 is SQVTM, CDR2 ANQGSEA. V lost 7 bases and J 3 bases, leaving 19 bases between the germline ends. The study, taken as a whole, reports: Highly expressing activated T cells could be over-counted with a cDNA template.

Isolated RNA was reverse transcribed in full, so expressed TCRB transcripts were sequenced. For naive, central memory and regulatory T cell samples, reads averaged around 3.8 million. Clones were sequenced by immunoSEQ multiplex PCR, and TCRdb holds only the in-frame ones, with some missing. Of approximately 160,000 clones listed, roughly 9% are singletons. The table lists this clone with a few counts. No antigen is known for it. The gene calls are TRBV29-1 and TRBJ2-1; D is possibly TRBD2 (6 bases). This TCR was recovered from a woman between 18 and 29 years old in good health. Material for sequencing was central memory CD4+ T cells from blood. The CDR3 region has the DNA TGCAGCGCCCCGGCGGGGAGCGCGCTCTACAATGAGCAGTTCTTC. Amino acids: CSAPAGSALYNEQFF.